The 20 T cell receptor beta chains given below trace back to one sample, sequenced in a study of T cells after yellow fever vaccination. TCRdb recomputed calls from the 5' RACE reads with MiXCR, one row per CDR3 protein. The profile shows under 550,000 distinct CDR3 sequences, about a fifth of them singletons. Material: PBMCs, obtained about 20 days after the first yellow fever vaccination. All receptors come from a man between 18 and 35 years old who received the YFV17D yellow fever vaccine.

This clonotype occurred a few times. The chain employs TRBV7-2 and TRBJ2-5; 10 bases fit TRBD1. Germline V lookup: CDR1 SGHTA, CDR2 FQGNSA. The CDR3 covers 15 residues. J gave up 5 bases and V 8 bases, and 11 bases lay outside the gene matches. CDR3 amino acids: CASGRDRGLEETQYF. The CDR3 DNA sequence: TGTGCCAGCGGCCGGGACAGGGGATTGGAGGAGACCCAGTACTTC.

V gene TRBV10-2 combines with J gene TRBJ1-5; D gene unclear. Trimming pared 2 bases from V and 5 bases from J, leaving 4 bases between. The CDR3 has 12 amino acids. The germline V gene encodes CDR1 WSHSY and CDR2 SAAADI. The CDR3 DNA reads as TGCGCCAGCAGTGAGGACTATCAGCCCCAGCATTTT. This sequence encodes CASSEDYQPQHF.

On this clonotype: One junction end does not reproduce the germline sequence, and a read error may be involved. The chain is built from TRBV7-9 and TRBJ2-3; maybe TRBD2 (5 bases). The V gene's germline CDR1 is SEHNR and CDR2 FQNEAQ (reference sequence). CDR3 length equals 13 residues. The CDR3 spells CASSFPPADRQYF. In nucleotides, the CDR3 is TGTGCCAGCAGCTTCCCCCCAGCGGATAGGCAGTATTTT.

V gene TRBV7-2 combines with J gene TRBJ1-2; TRBD1 matches at 8 bases. CDR3 size: 14 residues. V dropped 5 bases and J dropped 6; count of bases not matched to a gene: 8. Germline CDR1 reads SGHTA; CDR2 reads FQGNSA. The CDR3 sequence is CASSTAQGANGYTF. The DNA for the CDR3 is TGTGCCAGCAGCACCGCCCAGGGGGCGAATGGCTACACCTTC.

This clonotype was recorded a few times. The V gene is TRBV9, the J gene TRBJ2-3, with D perhaps being TRBD1 or TRBD2 (5 bases each). The germline gives CDR1 SGDLS, CDR2 YYNGEE. Trimming stripped 4 bases from V and 2 bases from J, with 17 bases between. The CDR3 length is 16 residues. CDR3 sequence reads: CASSPGDLFTTDTQYF. CDR3 sequence (DNA): TGTGCCAGCAGCCCTGGGGACCTCTTCACCACAGATACGCAGTATTTT.

This clonotype was recorded many times. The chain combines TRBV4-1 with TRBJ2-5, with TRBD2 matching over 9 bases. The CDR3 consists of 16 residues. Looked up from germline, CDR1 is MGHRA and CDR2 is YSYEKL. With 0 bases clipped from V and 5 bases from J, the junction kept 7 bases outside the gene matches. CDR3 region: CASSQEPSGGWETQYF. The CDR3 DNA reads TGCGCCAGCAGCCAAGAACCAAGCGGGGGGTGGGAGACCCAGTACTTC.

The chain uses TRBV6-2 or TRBV6-3 and TRBJ2-1; TRBD2 matches 7 bases. The CDR3 contains 15 residues. The V and J ends lost 6 bases and 0 bases, in that order; junction bases with no gene match: 5. Germline V CDR1 and CDR2: MNHEY, SVGEGT. The CDR3 DNA reads as TGTGCCAGCAGACGCGGGGGAAGCTCCTACAATGAGCAGTTCTTC. It encodes CASRRGGSSYNEQFF.

This clonotype was recorded a few times. The chain has TRBV11-1 and TRBJ2-2; D might be TRBD1 (6 bases). The germline V gene encodes CDR1 SGHAT and CDR2 FQDESV (reference sequence). V lost 2 bases and J 4 bases, leaving 20 bases between the germline ends. The CDR3 has 18 amino acids. CDR3 in DNA: TGTGCCAGCAGCTTAAGTTGGCAGGGGAGTTTGAGCACCGGGGAGCTGTTTTTT. It translates to CASSLSWQGSLSTGELFF.

The chain recombines TRBV18 with TRBJ2-3; tentatively, D is TRBD1 (6 bases). CDR1 and CDR2 (germline): KGHSH, LQKENI. The CDR3 length is 15 residues. V lost 6 bases and J lost 5, with 18 bases in between. As DNA, the CDR3 is TGTGCCAGCTCCCGCACGACAGGCATCGAAGATACGCAGTATTTT. Its translation: CASSRTTGIEDTQYF.

This clonotype was picked up a small number of times. This rearrangement joins TRBV5-1 to TRBJ2-1; D may be TRBD2 (5 bases). V lost 0 bases and J lost 13, with 14 bases in between. Germline V gene sequence: CDR1 SGHRS, CDR2 YFSETQ. The CDR3 loop spans 13 amino acids. In DNA form, the CDR3 reads TGCGCCAGCAGCTTGGAAATTAAGGGAGACCAGTTCTTC. Its protein product is CASSLEIKGDQFF.

The rearrangement links TRBV12-3 or TRBV12-4 to TRBJ2-1; either TRBD1 or TRBD2 may fit D (5 bases each). Trimming removed 4 bases at V and 10 bases at J, with 11 bases between. The length of the CDR3 is 12 residues. CDR3: CASSWVGTEQFF. CDR3 bases: TGTGCCAGCAGTTGGGTGGGGACGGAGCAGTTCTTC.

The chain uses TRBV6-2 or TRBV6-3 and TRBJ1-5, with D possibly being TRBD1 (6 bases). Germline-derived CDR1 and CDR2 are MNHEY and SVGEGT. V lost 7 bases and J lost 7, with 17 bases in between. The CDR3 has 14 residues. The DNA of the CDR3 is TGTGCCAGCACTCCCAGGGGTAGGGGGCAGCCCCAGCATTTT. It translates to CASTPRGRGQPQHF.

The sample holds a few counts of this clonotype. The chain employs TRBV12-3 or TRBV12-4 and TRBJ1-1; unclear D gene. The CDR3 is 11 residues long. Trimming left V 0 bases short and J 7 bases short, with 3 bases between. The chain's CDR3 is CASSLADEAFF. The CDR3, as DNA: TGTGCCAGCAGTTTAGCAGATGAAGCTTTCTTT.

The chain couples TRBV5-1 to TRBJ2-2; 8 bases are a match to TRBD1. V was pared by 4 bases and J by 5 bases, with 10 bases of the junction left unmatched. Germline V gives CDR1 SGHRS, CDR2 YFSETQ. This CDR3 has 16 residues. CDR3 in amino acids: CASSQTIRTGTGELFF. In DNA, the CDR3 is TGCGCCAGCAGCCAAACTATCCGGACAGGGACCGGGGAGCTGTTTTTT.

The J gene is TRBJ2-7, the V gene TRBV10-3; D possibly corresponds to TRBD2 (5 bases). The CDR3 runs 12 residues. Trimming removed 10 bases at V and 4 bases at J, with 14 bases between. Germline CDR1 reads ENHRY; CDR2 reads SYGVKD. The CDR3 reads CATTPTGYEQYF. The CDR3 DNA reads TGTGCCACTACACCAACGGGGTACGAGCAGTACTTC.

This clonotype was seen ten or more times. J is TRBJ2-3 and V is TRBV4-1, with a tentative D call TRBD1 (6 bases). CDR3 length: 12 amino acids. V lost 3 bases and J 10 bases, leaving 11 bases between the germline ends. Germline-derived CDR1 and CDR2 are MGHRA and YSYEKL. In DNA form, the CDR3 reads TGCGCCAGCAGCCACGACCAGGGGCCGCAGTATTTT. It yields the protein CASSHDQGPQYF.

The sample holds a few counts of this clonotype. The chain recombines TRBV5-1 with TRBJ2-4, with D possibly TRBD2 on 8 matching bases. V gave up 4 bases and J gave up 10 bases, with 33 bases separating them. Germline V gene lookup returns CDR1 SGHRS and CDR2 YFSETQ. CDR3 length: 19 amino acids. CDR3 sequence reads: CASSTGQQNSLAGGSIQYF. The CDR3 DNA follows: TGCGCCAGCAGCACGGGACAGCAAAATTCCCTGGCGGGGGGTAGTATTCAGTACTTC.

The rearrangement links TRBV4-2 to TRBJ2-3, with 9 bases aligning to TRBD2. V lost 0 bases to trimming and J lost 1 base; unmatched junction nucleotides: 5. Germline loops: CDR1 LGHNA, CDR2 YNFKEQ. This CDR3 has 17 residues. Here the CDR3 DNA reads TGTGCCAGCAGCCAAGAAGTTGTAGCGGGGGGCACAGATACGCAGTATTTT. Protein sequence: CASSQEVVAGGTDTQYF.

This clonotype was found a few times. At one end, the junction sequence differs from germline, possibly due to a read error. V gene TRBV7-9 combines with J gene TRBJ1-4; no definite D call. Per germline, CDR1 SEHNR and CDR2 FQNEAQ (reference sequence). CDR3 length: 14 residues. As DNA, the CDR3 is TGTGCCAGCAGCCCCTCTGAAACTTATGAAAAACTGTTTTTT. Its protein product is CASSPSETYEKLFF.

This clonotype was observed at least ten times. V gene TRBV11-3 combines with J gene TRBJ2-7, with a tentative D call TRBD2 (5 bases). Trimming removed 1 base from V and 8 bases from J, with 9 bases in between. From germline, CDR1 is SGHNT and CDR2 YENEEA. The CDR3 contains 12 residues. The CDR3 protein is CASSLGPGKQYF. For the CDR3, the DNA is TGTGCCAGCAGCTTAGGTCCGGGAAAGCAGTACTTC.